One and the same sample provided the 10 T cell receptor beta chains below, sequenced in a study of blood T cell repertoires in COVID-19 (dated by TCRdb to 2018 to 2020). The library was generated by the immunoSEQ multiplex PCR assay. Not all clones reach the TCRdb copy of this immuneACCESS table, which keeps in-frame sequences only. Checked studies attribute under half of the gap to unresolved V genes and leave the rest unexplained. The sample contains 120,000 or so clones, roughly four fifths of them found a single time. About 3.8% of the sample lies in the top ten. The specimen was peripheral blood. The receptors here all came from a woman aged 45-65 years with acute or convalescent COVID-19.

J is TRBJ1-2 and V is TRBV19, with a possible D match to TRBD1 (5 bases). Germline V CDR1 and CDR2: LNHDA, SQIVND (reference sequence). Between the trimmed V and J ends, which lost 1 base and 4 bases, there was a span of 10 bases. The CDR3 spans 14 residues. The CDR3 DNA reads TGTGCCAGTAGTATAGGACAGACCAGCTATGGCTACACCTTC. Protein sequence: CASSIGQTSYGYTF.

The chain links TRBV28 to TRBJ2-7; D is perhaps TRBD2 (5 bases). The V end lost 6 bases, the J end lost 4 bases, and 19 bases lay between the germline ends. CDR1 MDHEN and CDR2 SYDVKM come from the germline V gene. The CDR3 consists of 15 residues. The CDR3: CASSSIPDLQYEQYF. The CDR3 region has the DNA TGTGCCAGCAGCTCGATACCGGACTTACAATACGAGCAGTACTTC.

J is TRBJ2-1 and V is TRBV21-1; the listed D gene, TRBD2, was not tested against the DNA. TRBV21-1 is reported as a pseudogene. The CDR3 sequence is 15 residues long. CDR3 residues: CASSKGSGGANEQFF. Here the CDR3 DNA reads TGTGCCAGCAGCAAAGGAAGCGGGGGGGCGAACGAGCAGTTCTTC.

A single count supports this clone. The rearrangement uses TRBV4-1 and TRBJ1-2; the D is unclear. V was trimmed by 1 base and J by 1 base, leaving 7 bases between them. CDR1 and CDR2 (germline): MGHRA, YSYEKL. CDR3 size: 14 residues. CDR3 in amino acids: CASSQAGNNYGYTF. CDR3 sequence (DNA): TGCGCCAGCAGCCAAGCAGGAAATAACTATGGCTACACCTTC.

The chain combines TRBV3-1 (or the pseudogene TRBV3-2) with TRBJ1-5; D is unclear. V shed 1 base and J shed 7 bases, with 11 bases lying between them. Germline V gene data show CDR1 as LGHDT and CDR2 as YNNKEL (reference sequence). The CDR3 sequence is 14 residues long. This chain's CDR3 is CASSQASRLQPQHF. As DNA, the CDR3 is TGTGCCAGCAGCCAAGCCTCTAGGTTACAGCCCCAGCATTTT.

The chain has TRBV5-6 and TRBJ1-2; 9 bases map to TRBD1. V lost 6 bases, J lost 4 bases, and 4 bases stayed unmatched. Looked up from germline, CDR1 is SGHDT and CDR2 is YYEEEE. The CDR3 totals 13 residues. CDR3 region: CASKGTGSYGYTF. The CDR3 coding sequence is TGTGCCAGCAAGGGGACAGGGAGCTATGGCTACACCTTC.

A few counts support this clone. This sequence joins TRBV30 and TRBJ1-1; maybe TRBD1 (6 bases). CDR1 and CDR2 from the germline V gene are GTSNPN and SVGIG (reference sequence). The CDR3 is 12 amino acids. V lost 4 bases and J lost 4, with 10 bases in between. As DNA, the CDR3 is TGTGCCTGGAAGGGGGGGAGCACTGAAGCTTTCTTT. It translates to CAWKGGSTEAFF.

The chain links TRBV3-1 (or the pseudogene TRBV3-2) to TRBJ2-5; 8 bases align to TRBD1. The CDR3 has 13 residues. Germline assignment: CDR1 LGHDT and CDR2 YNNKEL (reference sequence). J was trimmed by 5 bases and V by 1 base; bases with no gene match: 0. CDR3 coding DNA: TGTGCCAGCAGCCAAGGGACAGGGGAGACCCAGTACTTC. This codes for CASSQGTGETQYF.

V usage is TRBV29-1 and J usage is TRBJ2-7, with D unresolved. Germline V gene sequence: CDR1 SQVTM, CDR2 ANQGSEA. Trimming stripped 1 base from V and 4 bases from J, with 17 bases between. The CDR3 length is 15 residues. CDR3 DNA sequence: TGCAGCGTTGAAGTTAGTGGGCAGAACTTTTACGAGCAGTACTTC. This encodes CSVEVSGQNFYEQYF.

This clone was seen more than once but under ten times. The V and J genes are TRBV10-3 and TRBJ2-5, with 12 bases lining up with TRBD2. Trimming cost V 6 bases and J 5 bases; bases outside gene matches: 1. Germline-derived CDR1 and CDR2 are ENHRY and SYGVKD. CDR3 size: 13 residues. CDR3 region: CAISTSGGETQYF. For the CDR3, the DNA is TGTGCCATCAGCACTAGCGGGGGGGAGACCCAGTACTTC.